The clone carrying this TCR beta chain showed up many times. This sample stems from a study of neurological immune-mediated disorders. The CDR3 covers 16 residues. The germline V gene has CDR1 SGHTA and CDR2 FQGNSA. V shed 5 bases and J 9 bases; nucleotides not matched to a gene: 9. Using its own MiXCR run on the 5' RACE reads, TCRdb lists one record per CDR3 protein. The sample holds tens of thousands of distinct CDR3 sequences, roughly 15% seen once. It was blood bank volunteers in Maryland, USA who made up the healthy controls. The sample consisted of PBMCs. The chain couples TRBV7-2 to TRBJ2-1, with 14 bases lining up with TRBD2. The clonotype was recovered from a woman aged 45 to 65 in good health. The CDR3 DNA reads as TGTGCCAGCAGCATCCGGGGACTAGCGGGAGCGGGTGAGCAGTTCTTC. Its translation: CASSIRGLAGAGEQFF.